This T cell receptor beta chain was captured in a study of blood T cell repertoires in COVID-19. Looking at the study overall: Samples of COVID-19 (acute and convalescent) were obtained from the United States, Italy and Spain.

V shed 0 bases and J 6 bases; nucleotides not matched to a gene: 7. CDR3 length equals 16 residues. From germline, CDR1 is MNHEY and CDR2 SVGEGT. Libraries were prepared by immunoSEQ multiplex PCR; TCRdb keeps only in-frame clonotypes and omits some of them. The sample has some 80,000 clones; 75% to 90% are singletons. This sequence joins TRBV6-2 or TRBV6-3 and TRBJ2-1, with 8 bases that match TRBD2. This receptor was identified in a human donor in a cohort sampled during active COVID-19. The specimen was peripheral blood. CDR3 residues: CASSYSRAGGTNEQFF. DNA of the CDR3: TGTGCCAGCAGTTACTCGCGCGCGGGAGGCACCAATGAGCAGTTCTTC.